This paragraph reports one T cell receptor (beta chain). The antigen it recognizes is unknown. It has no much larger one-base neighbor in the sample; base qualities were not kept. Participants in the prospective study were aged about 18 to 100 years, lived in about two dozen United States geographic areas, and enrolled through a virtual design. In the prospective study, participants were assigned to cohorts based on the clinical history participants reported in a screening survey and a study questionnaire. For ImmuneRACE Cohort 3, a participant was defined as recovered based on two consecutive negative NP/OP PCR tests, clearance by a healthcare professional, or resolution of symptoms. In the prospective study, mobile phlebotomists collected whole blood, serum and a nasopharyngeal or oropharyngeal swab from each participant. Additional blood draws and questionnaires over an approximately two-month period could optionally be provided by prospective study participants. Prospective study blood samples were shipped either frozen or at room temperature before DNA extraction.

The data stem from a study of blood T cell repertoires in COVID-19 (TCRdb year 2020). In the study overall: Samples covering the acute and convalescent phases of COVID-19 were provided by collaborators in the United States, Italy and Spain. The material from the prospective study consisted of cDNA or gDNA derived from T cells, B-cell-depleted T cells, or PBMCs. Subjects who had been exposed to COVID-19, were actively infected with it, or had recovered from it provided the deeply sampled blood TCRbeta repertoires that made up the dataset. The repertoires were released in a freely available public database meant as a resource for research on the immune response to SARS-CoV-2. The samples were drawn from the first 160 participants of the ongoing ImmuneRACE study and from some 1,300 subjects provided by 6 global collaborators. The sample metadata nearly always contained a de-identified subject ID, COVID-19 status, age in years and sex. Where HLA class I and class II types were available, the types were taken from metadata supplied by the sample provider, not from assay-based typing. Broad study findings and their caveats: Clinical and demographic metadata were provided uncurated, with the amount varying by source and participant.

The immunoSEQ Assay, a bias-controlled multiplex PCR, was used to amplify TCRbeta CDR3 regions from genomic DNA. From the authors' description of their analysis: Nucleated cell counts per sample were estimated from amplification of reference gene primers within the assay. Sequence reads were collapsed and filtered to measure the absolute abundance of every unique TCRbeta CDR3 rearrangement. For each sample, productive Simpson clonality was calculated as the square root of Simpson's diversity index over productive rearrangements. The table comes from immuneACCESS by way of TCRdb, which keeps in-frame sequences with V and J called. Part of the clones is missing from these tables; in studies checked, under half for an unresolved V gene and the rest for unknown reasons. That table furnishes V, J and clone size, whereas the DNA furnished D and trimming. Counted in this sample were 100,000 to 150,000 clones; around 88% of them appeared once. Around 2.5% of the sample comes from the top ten.

From its cysteine to its phenylalanine, the CDR3 spans 13 amino acids. Here the CDR3 DNA is all that survives: 39 bases in frame from base 1. Deletion took 2 bases off V and 4 bases off J, with a span of 9 bases between the germline ends. The germline V gene (reference sequence) yields MNHEY for CDR1 and SMNVEV for CDR2. The receptor's source is a woman between 45 and 60 years old who had recovered from COVID-19. The chain is made from TRBV27 and TRBJ2-7, with no confidently assigned D gene. Material: PBMCs or T cells enriched from blood (not recorded which). Here is the DNA: TGTGCCAGCAGTTTAACCTCGCGGTACGAGCAGTACTTC. This translates into CASSLTSRYEQYF.